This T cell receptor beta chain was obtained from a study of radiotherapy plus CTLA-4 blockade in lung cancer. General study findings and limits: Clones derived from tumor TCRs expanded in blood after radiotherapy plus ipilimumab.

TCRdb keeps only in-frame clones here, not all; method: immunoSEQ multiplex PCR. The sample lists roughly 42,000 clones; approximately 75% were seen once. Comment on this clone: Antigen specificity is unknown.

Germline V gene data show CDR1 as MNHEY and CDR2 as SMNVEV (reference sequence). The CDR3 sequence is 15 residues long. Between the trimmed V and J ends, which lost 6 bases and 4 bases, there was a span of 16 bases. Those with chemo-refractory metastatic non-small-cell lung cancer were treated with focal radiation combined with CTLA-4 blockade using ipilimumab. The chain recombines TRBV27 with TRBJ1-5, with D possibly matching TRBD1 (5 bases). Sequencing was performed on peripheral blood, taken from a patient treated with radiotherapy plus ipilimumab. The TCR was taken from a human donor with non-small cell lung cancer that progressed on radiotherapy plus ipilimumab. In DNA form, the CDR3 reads TGTGCCAGCAGCCCTGGGGGGATCGGTAATCAGCCCCAGCATTTT. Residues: CASSPGGIGNQPQHF.